This T cell receptor (beta chain) was sequenced during a study of blood T cell repertoires in COVID-19. Study-wide context: Both acute and convalescent COVID-19 samples were obtained from the United States, Italy and Spain. The analysed material was cDNA or gDNA that came from T cells, B-cell-depleted T cells, or PBMCs.

The germline CDR1 and CDR2 sequences are MNHEY and SVGAGI. Losses at the gene ends were 6 bases for V and 8 bases for J; bases not matched to a gene: 7. The CDR3 totals 13 residues. In the source study's methods: Amplification of reference gene primers was used by the study to estimate nucleated cell counts. Clones were read by immunoSEQ multiplex PCR, and TCRdb kept only the in-frame ones, dropping some. V and J calls and clone size follow that table, whereas D and trimming were derived from the DNA. Of some 400,000 clones listed, about 88% are singletons. This TCR came from a human donor in a cohort sampled during active COVID-19. Material for sequencing was peripheral blood. The chain joins TRBV6-5 to TRBJ2-3, with 8 positions matching TRBD1. CDR3 residues: CASRTGERSTQYF. Written as DNA, the CDR3 is TGTGCCAGCAGGACAGGGGAAAGGAGTACGCAGTATTTT.